This T cell receptor (beta chain) is from a study of T cell responses to AZD1222 COVID-19 vaccine. Findings of the study overall: Regions 160-218 and 743-854 held dominance among vaccine-associated CD4 TCRs, which spanned spike. It should be noted that donors were predominantly white British and more often female, and clonal diversity was possibly underestimated.

Profiled with immunoSEQ multiplex PCR; TCRdb holds only in-frame clones, not every one. This sample has around 190,000 clones, with approximately 90% found just once. In regard to this clone: Its specificity is unknown.

This sequence was found in an adult who received the AZD1222 COVID-19 vaccine. The sequenced sample was peripheral blood, obtained 28 days after the second AZD1222 dose.

The CDR3 protein is CASSEGTSPGGQYF. For the CDR3, the DNA is TGTGCCAGCAGTGAAGGGACCTCACCCGGGGGGCAGTATTTT. V gene TRBV6-1 combines with J gene TRBJ2-3; D is possibly TRBD2 (6 bases). This CDR3 comprises 14 residues. Germline-derived CDR1 and CDR2 are MNHNS and SASEGT. The V end lost 1 base, the J end lost 11 bases, and 16 bases lay between the germline ends.